Listed here is a single T cell receptor (beta chain). CDR3 length equals 14 residues. J lost 5 bases, V lost 5 bases, and 10 bases had no gene match. Germline CDR1 reads GTSNPN; CDR2 reads SVGIG (reference sequence). Repertoires were generated with immunoSEQ multiplex PCR, while TCRdb's copy carries only in-frame clones and drops some. The sample lists fewer than 500,000 clones, approximately 90% occurring once. The sample is drawn from a study of blood T cell repertoires in COVID-19. Sequences were obtained from peripheral blood. This sequence joins TRBV30 and TRBJ2-7; 9 bases are a match to TRBD1. The clonotype was recovered from a man between 18 and 35 years old with COVID-19, enrolled during active disease. CDR3 amino acids: CAWDPGTGFNEQYF. The CDR3 DNA reads as TGTGCCTGGGATCCCGGGACAGGGTTTAACGAGCAGTACTTC.